Listed below are T cell receptor beta chains from one sample, sequenced in a study of blood T cell repertoires in COVID-19. The assay was immunoSEQ multiplex PCR, and TCRdb's table has in-frame clones only and misses some. The profile covers about 340,000 clones, with about 89% appearing a single time and just under 6.5% taken by the ten largest. The source material was peripheral blood. The origin of the receptors is a woman between 50 and 59 years old with COVID-19, enrolled during active disease. Both conserved end residues are part of each CDR3. A D gene is named only where the DNA matches it firmly. Clone size appears in some rows only: once, few, many, or a class for an expanded clone.

v_gene	d_gene	abundance	j_gene	len	CDR3aa	CDR3nt
TRBV30	-	-	TRBJ1-1	14	CAWSVTAGSLRAFF	TGTGCCTGGAGTGTAACTGCGGGGTCGTTGCGGGCTTTCTTT
TRBV18	-	-	TRBJ2-7	13	CASSQYASYEQYF	TGTGCCAGCTCTCAATACGCGTCCTACGAGCAGTACTTC
TRBV27	TRBD2	-	TRBJ2-7	14	CASSFAGGFYEQYF	TGTGCCAGCAGTTTCGCGGGGGGTTTTTACGAGCAGTACTTC
TRBV19	TRBD2	-	TRBJ2-3	15	CASSIRGGLTDTQYF	TGTGCCAGTAGTATTCGGGGAGGGTTGACAGATACGCAGTATTTT
TRBV6-1	TRBD1	-	TRBJ2-6	17	CASSGDRAFPGANVLTF	TGTGCCAGCAGTGGGGACAGGGCGTTCCCTGGGGCCAACGTCCTGACTTTC
TRBV2	-	-	TRBJ1-3	17	CASSDPLDYGSGNTIYF	TGTGCCAGCAGTGATCCCTTGGACTACGGGAGTGGAAACACCATATATTTT
TRBV5-1	-	-	TRBJ1-1	14	CASSLRGLNTEAFF	TGCGCCAGCAGCTTACGAGGTTTGAACACTGAAGCTTTCTTT
TRBV3-1/TRBV3-2	-	-	TRBJ2-7	13	CASSQAGSREQYF	TGTGCCAGCAGCCAAGCAGGTTCAAGGGAGCAGTACTTC
TRBV4-1	TRBD1	-	TRBJ1-1	14	CASSQGTGDTEAFF	TGCGCCAGCAGCCAAGGGACAGGGGACACTGAAGCTTTCTTT
TRBV6-5	-	-	TRBJ1-5	13	CASRRQYNQPQHF	TGTGCCAGCAGACGACAGTACAATCAGCCCCAGCATTTT
TRBV5-1	TRBD1	once	TRBJ1-1	14	CASSQQGRSTEAFF	TGCGCCAGCAGCCAACAGGGGAGAAGCACTGAAGCTTTCTTT
TRBV20-1	-	-	TRBJ2-2	14	CSASSSENTGELFF	TGCAGTGCTAGTTCCAGCGAGAACACCGGGGAGCTGTTTTTT
TRBV5-8	TRBD2	once	TRBJ2-1	16	CASSLDLGTSGNEQFF	TGTGCCAGCAGCTTGGACCTCGGGACTAGCGGGAATGAGCAGTTCTTC
TRBV11-2	TRBD1	-	TRBJ2-3	15	CASSFRQGGADTQYF	TGTGCCAGCAGCTTTAGACAGGGTGGGGCAGATACGCAGTATTTT
TRBV30	TRBD1	-	TRBJ1-6	15	CAWRGQASYNSPLHF	TGTGCCTGGAGGGGACAGGCTAGTTATAATTCACCCCTCCACTTT
TRBV4-3	TRBD1	-	TRBJ1-2	15	CASSQDEGGASGYTF	TGCGCCAGCAGCCAAGATGAAGGGGGCGCGTCTGGCTACACCTTC
TRBV12-5	TRBD2	-	TRBJ2-7	17	CASGLVLAAGGPYEQYF	TGTGCTAGTGGTTTGGTACTCGCGGCGGGAGGGCCCTACGAGCAGTACTTC